This passage covers 2 T cell receptor beta chains from one sample sequenced in a study of cytomegalovirus exposure and HLA in healthy donors. The PCR had 60 Vbeta and 13 Jbeta primers. The table came from immunoSEQ multiplex PCR; TCRdb's copy has only in-frame clones and leaves some out. The sample gives some 100,000 clones, about 80% of which show up once; roughly 8% is in the top ten. Sequencing was performed on PBMCs. Receptors were obtained from a woman in her forties or fifties in good health and CMV-seropositive.

The chain couples TRBV6-5 to TRBJ2-7; 7 bases agree with TRBD1. With 6 bases clipped from V and 4 bases from J, the junction kept 12 bases outside the gene matches. The CDR3 extends over 15 amino acids. From germline, CDR1 is MNHEY and CDR2 SVGAGI. The CDR3 DNA reads as TGTGCCAGCAGCCCCGACAGGGCCCGGACATACGAGCAGTACTTC. Translating it yields CASSPDRARTYEQYF.

The chain combines TRBV2 with TRBJ1-4; 7 positions match TRBD1. Trimming took 6 bases from V and 6 from J; bases not matched to a gene: 4. Germline V CDR1 and CDR2: SNHLY, FYNNEI. The CDR3 is 13 amino acids. Here the CDR3 reads CASSRDRDEKLFF. CDR3 coding DNA: TGTGCCAGCAGCCGCGACAGGGATGAAAAACTGTTTTTT.